The source of this T cell receptor beta chain is a study of blood T cell repertoires in COVID-19. Profiling relied on immunoSEQ multiplex PCR, and the TCRdb table lists in-frame clones only, not all of them. The table has more than 300,000 clones, about 89% seen once. V shed 0 bases and J shed 2 bases, with 11 bases lying between them. The CDR3 contains 16 residues. Germline V CDR1 and CDR2: PRHDT, FYEKMQ (reference sequence). Sequenced: peripheral blood. The rearrangement joins TRBV13 to TRBJ1-3; possible D gene TRBD1, 5 bases. The source of this sequence is a man aged 18 to 30 who had recovered from COVID-19. The CDR3, as DNA: TGTGCCAGCAGCTTAGGGGCAGGGAATACTGGAAACACCATATATTTT. It translates to CASSLGAGNTGNTIYF.